One and the same sample provided the 26 T cell receptor beta chains below, sequenced in a study of blood T cell repertoires in COVID-19. TCRdb's table, derived via immunoSEQ multiplex PCR, lists solely in-frame clones and lacks some. The repertoire holds about 290,000 clones, with roughly 86% as singletons. Sequencing was performed on peripheral blood. These receptors were collected from a woman aged 25 to 39 with COVID-19, enrolled during active disease.

This clone was picked up a small number of times. This chain uses TRBV6-1 with TRBJ1-5; D remains unclear. The CDR3 is 14 amino acids. V lost 2 bases and J 4 bases, leaving 9 bases between the germline ends. The V gene's germline CDR1 is MNHNS and CDR2 SASEGT. CDR3 amino acids: CASSEFRGNQPQHF. In DNA, the CDR3 is TGTGCCAGCAGTGAATTTCGGGGAAATCAGCCCCAGCATTTT.

The chain couples TRBV6-5 to TRBJ1-1; D gene uncertain. V shed 8 bases and J shed 4 bases, with 17 bases lying between them. The CDR3 totals 14 residues. Germline V gene data show CDR1 as MNHEY and CDR2 as SVGAGI. The CDR3 region is CASGEGRLTTEAFF. The CDR3 nucleotides are TGTGCCAGCGGGGAGGGCCGCCTGACCACTGAAGCTTTCTTT.

The chain has TRBV7-8 and TRBJ2-7, with D tentatively TRBD2 (7 bases). CDR1 SGHVS and CDR2 FQNEAQ come from the germline V gene. The CDR3 loop spans 15 amino acids. V shed 1 base and J shed 7 bases, with 17 bases lying between them. The CDR3 sequence is CASSLVGGRIEEQYF. For the CDR3, the DNA is TGTGCCAGCAGCTTAGTGGGGGGGCGCATAGAGGAGCAGTACTTC.

The chain is built from TRBV29-1 and TRBJ1-6, with TRBD1 matching over 10 bases. The CDR3 totals 17 residues. Germline CDR1 and CDR2: SQVTM and ANQGSEA. V lost 8 bases and J lost 6; bases outside the gene matches: 16. The CDR3 DNA is TGCAGCTCCCCGTGCAGGGACAGGGGCCTTGGTAATTCACCCCTCCACTTT. It is translated as CSSPCRDRGLGNSPLHF.

A remark on this clone: This sample includes further DNA sequences coding for the same CDR3. The rearrangement joins TRBV15 to TRBJ1-5; 9 nucleotides align to TRBD1. Trimming at V came to 6 bases and at J to 4 bases, leaving 4 bases not matched to a gene. The CDR3 runs to 14 residues. CDR1 is LNHNV and CDR2 is YYDKDF in the germline V gene (reference sequence). The CDR3 DNA reads as TGTGCCACCAGTTCGGACAGGGGAAATCAGCCCCAGCATTTT. Protein sequence: CATSSDRGNQPQHF.

V and J are TRBV5-1 and TRBJ1-1; D is perhaps TRBD1 (6 bases). CDR1 is SGHRS and CDR2 is YFSETQ in the germline V gene. The V end was cut by 4 bases, the J end by 0 bases, with 19 bases between. The CDR3 is 17 amino acids. In DNA, the CDR3 is TGCGCCAGCAGCCGAATACAAGGGACATCGGTGAACACTGAAGCTTTCTTT. Its translation is CASSRIQGTSVNTEAFF.

CDR3 region: CASSLSRHSLDATNEKLFF. DNA for the CDR3: TGTGCCAGCAGCTTATCCAGACACTCCTTAGATGCAACTAATGAAAAACTGTTTTTT. The chain combines TRBV7-9 with TRBJ1-4; D gene ambiguous. The V end lost 2 bases, the J end lost 0 bases, and 19 bases lay between the germline ends. Germline loops: CDR1 SEHNR, CDR2 FQNEAQ (reference sequence). This CDR3 region has 19 residues. The full variable domain, in which reference TRBV7-9 and TRBJ1-4 provide the parts outside the CDR3, is DTGVSQNPRHKITKRGQNVTFRCDPISEHNRLYWYRQTLGQGPEFLTYFQNEAQLEKSRLLSDRFSAERPKGSFSTLEIQRTEQGDSAMYLCASSLSRHSLDATNEKLFFGSGTQLSVL.

The V gene is TRBV11-2, the J gene TRBJ2-5; 9 nucleotides line up with TRBD2. V shed 5 bases, J shed 5 bases, and the junction held 9 bases outside the gene matches. This CDR3 comprises 15 residues. CDR1 SGHAT and CDR2 FQNNGV come from the germline V gene. The CDR3 here is CASSPGLAGTETQYF. Written as DNA, the CDR3 is TGTGCCAGCAGCCCGGGGCTAGCGGGGACGGAGACCCAGTACTTC.

The J gene is TRBJ2-7, the V gene TRBV11-2, with D possibly being TRBD1 (6 bases). The germline CDR1 and CDR2 sequences are SGHAT and FQNNGV. The CDR3 runs 14 residues. With 4 bases removed from V and 6 bases from J, the gap between germline ends came to 16 bases. The CDR3 nucleotides are TGTGCCAGCAGCTACCCATTCCAAGGGGGCGAGCAGTACTTC. It specifies CASSYPFQGGEQYF.

This clone was counted a few times. The chain carries TRBV7-9 and TRBJ2-1; D gene ambiguous. V was clipped by 1 base and J by 7 bases, with 11 bases between them. Per germline, CDR1 SEHNR and CDR2 FQNEAQ (reference sequence). This CDR3 comprises 14 residues. CDR3: CASSLETSWNEQFF. Here the CDR3 DNA reads TGTGCCAGCAGCTTAGAGACAAGCTGGAATGAGCAGTTCTTC. Supplemented by reference TRBV7-9 and TRBJ2-1, the full variable domain reads DTGVSQNPRHKITKRGQNVTFRCDPISEHNRLYWYRQTLGQGPEFLTYFQNEAQLEKSRLLSDRFSAERPKGSFSTLEIQRTEQGDSAMYLCASSLETSWNEQFFGPGTRLTVL.

DNA of the CDR3: TGTGCCACCAGCAGTCGGAACACCGGGGAGCTGTTTTTT. It specifies CATSSRNTGELFF. The rearrangement uses TRBV15 and TRBJ2-2; D remains unclear. The CDR3 has 13 amino acids. Per the germline V gene, CDR1 is LNHNV and CDR2 is YYDKDF (reference sequence). V shed 3 bases and J shed 1 base, with 3 bases lying between them.

V usage is TRBV5-5 and J usage is TRBJ1-1, with D possibly matching TRBD1 (6 bases). The V gene lost 1 base and the J gene lost 4 bases, with 11 bases spanning the gap. Germline V gene lookup returns CDR1 SGHKS and CDR2 YYEKEE (reference sequence). The CDR3 contains 14 residues. The CDR3 DNA reads TGTGCCAGCAGCTTGTATCGAGGGGGCACTGAAGCTTTCTTT. This codes for CASSLYRGGTEAFF.

The chain combines TRBV7-8 with TRBJ1-1, with D possibly TRBD1 on 6 matching bases. CDR3 length equals 14 residues. CDR1 is SGHVS and CDR2 is FQNEAQ in the germline V gene. The V end was cut by 0 bases, the J end by 5 bases, with 10 bases between. CDR3 amino acids: CASSLARGWTEAFF. CDR3 nucleotides: TGTGCCAGCAGCTTAGCCAGGGGTTGGACTGAAGCTTTCTTT. Full variable domain (rest looked up from reference TRBV7-8 and TRBJ1-1): GAGVSQSPRYKVAKRGQDVALRCDPISGHVSLFWYQQALGQGPEFLTYFQNEAQLDKSGLPSDRFFAERPEGSVSTLKIQRTQQEDSAVYLCASSLARGWTEAFFGQGTRLTVV.

The CDR3 nucleotides read TGTGCCAGCAGCCAAGCAAATCAGCCCCAGCATTTT. Translated, it gives CASSQANQPQHF. The chain recombines TRBV14 with TRBJ1-5; D uncertain. The CDR3 has 12 residues. CDR1 is SGHDN, CDR2 FVKESK, per germline. The V gene lost 1 base and the J gene lost 4 bases, with 2 bases spanning the gap.

V usage is TRBV19 and J usage is TRBJ1-2, with 9 bases matching TRBD1. With V trimmed by 3 bases and J by 6 bases, 8 bases remained unmatched. This CDR3 comprises 15 residues. Germline values: CDR1 LNHDA, CDR2 SQIVND (reference sequence). CDR3 loop: CASSMDRGLLDGYTF. In DNA form, the CDR3 reads TGTGCCAGTAGTATGGACAGGGGCCTACTGGATGGCTACACCTTC.

This clone has only one observation. The V call is TRBV9, the J call TRBJ1-6; 10 bases agree with TRBD1. Germline trimming cut 0 bases from V and 6 bases from J; bases unmatched to any gene: 0. Germline V gene data show CDR1 as SGDLS and CDR2 as YYNGEE. CDR3 size: 15 residues. Here the CDR3 reads CASSVGDRGNSPLHF. As DNA, the CDR3 is TGTGCCAGCAGCGTAGGGGACAGGGGTAATTCACCCCTCCACTTT.

The gene calls are TRBV13 and TRBJ2-2; no clear D gene. The CDR3 extends over 12 amino acids. CDR1 and CDR2 from the germline V gene are PRHDT and FYEKMQ (reference sequence). V lost 9 bases and J lost 6, with 11 bases in between. The CDR3 here is CASREESGELFF. The CDR3 bases are TGTGCCAGTCGAGAGGAGTCCGGGGAGCTGTTTTTT.

This clone is a singleton in its sample. V is TRBV5-5 and J is TRBJ1-1, with D unclear. In germline, CDR1 is SGHKS, CDR2 YYEKEE (reference sequence). The CDR3 extends over 14 amino acids. Trimming took off 0 bases at V and 0 bases at J, with 6 bases between the two ends. The CDR3 here is CASSLAPLNTEAFF. CDR3 coding DNA: TGTGCCAGCAGCTTGGCCCCGTTGAACACTGAAGCTTTCTTT.

This chain links TRBV11-2 with TRBJ1-1; TRBD1 is a possible D gene (5 bases). CDR1 is SGHAT and CDR2 is FQNNGV in the germline V gene. V was shortened by 2 bases and J by 4 bases, with 14 bases between the two germline ends. CDR3 length: 15 residues. CDR3 loop: CASSLSGGGSTEAFF. The CDR3 nucleotides read TGTGCCAGCAGCTTATCGGGTGGGGGGAGCACTGAAGCTTTCTTT.

The chain has TRBV30 and TRBJ2-7, with 7 bases matching TRBD1. V shed 3 bases and J 4 bases; nucleotides not matched to a gene: 3. The CDR3 totals 12 residues. Germline CDR1 reads GTSNPN; CDR2 reads SVGIG (reference sequence). This CDR3 is CAWSGRGYEQYF. The CDR3 DNA reads TGTGCCTGGAGCGGCAGGGGGTACGAGCAGTACTTC.

Note on this clone: Different DNA sequences within this sample yield the same CDR3. The J gene is TRBJ1-4, the V gene TRBV6-5; TRBD1 agrees at 8 bases. CDR1 and CDR2 (germline): MNHEY, SVGAGI. With 0 bases clipped from V and 8 bases from J, the junction kept 5 bases outside the gene matches. The CDR3 extends over 15 amino acids. The CDR3 loop is CASSYSGTGGEKLFF. DNA of the CDR3: TGTGCCAGCAGTTACTCGGGGACAGGCGGCGAAAAACTGTTTTTT.

The chain combines TRBV18 with TRBJ1-2; 8 bases are a match to TRBD1. Germline V gene sequence: CDR1 KGHSH, CDR2 LQKENI. The CDR3 totals 15 residues. Unmatched junction bases numbered 13, after V lost 6 bases and J lost 7 bases. As DNA, the CDR3 is TGTGCCAGCTCTGAAGGACAGGGACGGAAAAGTGGCTACACCTTC. Translation: CASSEGQGRKSGYTF.

This sequence joins TRBV30 and TRBJ1-5, with D perhaps matching TRBD1 (5 bases). In germline, CDR1 is GTSNPN, CDR2 SVGIG (reference sequence). CDR3 length: 14 amino acids. V lost 3 bases to trimming and J lost 10 bases, with 19 bases between them. For the CDR3, the DNA is TGTGCCTGGAGCGACGACAGTTACTCTCATCCCCAGCATTTT. Amino acids: CAWSDDSYSHPQHF.

This chain links TRBV3-1 (or the pseudogene TRBV3-2) with TRBJ2-5; D unresolved. Germline CDR1 reads LGHDT; CDR2 reads YNNKEL (reference sequence). V shed 3 bases and J shed 6 bases, with 8 bases lying between them. The length of the CDR3 is 12 residues. The CDR3 DNA follows: TGTGCCAGCAGCCATTTTGAGAAGACCCAGTACTTC. It codes for CASSHFEKTQYF.

This sequence joins TRBV10-1 and TRBJ2-7; the match to TRBD2 covers 9 bases. This CDR3 is 16 amino acids long. Germline loops: CDR1 WNHNN, CDR2 SYGVQD (reference sequence). The V and J ends lost 5 bases and 5 bases, in that order; junction bases with no gene match: 13. The CDR3 loop is CASSPMGSGGTHEQYF. The CDR3 nucleotides read TGCGCCAGCAGTCCTATGGGGAGCGGGGGGACCCACGAGCAGTACTTC.

This rearrangement joins TRBV24-1 to TRBJ1-5; 7 bases agree with TRBD1. This CDR3 region has 15 residues. Germline V gives CDR1 KGHDR, CDR2 SFDVKD. J gave up 6 bases and V 3 bases, and 7 bases lay outside the gene matches. The CDR3 region has the DNA TGTGCCACCAGTGATGGGACAGCCCCTAGTCAGCCCCAGCATTTT. Translating it yields CATSDGTAPSQPQHF.